The rows below give T cell receptor beta chains drawn from one sample of a study of cytomegalovirus exposure and HLA in healthy donors. This table comes from immunoSEQ multiplex PCR, and its TCRdb copy is limited to in-frame clones, with some not included. The sample lists 250,000 to 350,000 clones, 86% occurring once. Sequencing was performed on PBMCs. Source of these receptors: a man between 35 and 55 years old in good health and CMV-seropositive. Each CDR3 is given with its conserved first and last residue. Each record gives: clone size, D gene, J gene, V gene, CDR3 protein, CDR3 DNA. The D gene is left open where the match is weak. Some rows have no size entry. The others give once, few or many, or a class for an expanded clone.

. | . | TRBJ1-2 | TRBV28 | CASSPQEDYGYTF | TGTGCCAGCAGCCCGCAAGAGGACTATGGCTACACCTTC
. | . | TRBJ2-1 | TRBV28 | CASSERGAYNEQFF | TGTGCCAGCAGCGAGCGCGGAGCCTACAATGAGCAGTTCTTC
once | . | TRBJ1-4 | TRBV7-3 | CASSSRWENEKLFF | TGTGCCAGCAGCTCCCGGTGGGAGAATGAAAAACTGTTTTTT
. | TRBD1 | TRBJ1-4 | TRBV9 | CASSGGGQGADEKLFF | TGTGCCAGCAGCGGAGGGGGACAGGGGGCGGATGAAAAACTGTTTTTT
. | TRBD2 | TRBJ2-1 | TRBV9 | CASSVTTPSGSRAYSSYNEQFF | TGTGCCAGCAGCGTAACTACACCTAGCGGGAGTAGGGCATATAGCTCCTACAATGAGCAGTTCTTC
. | TRBD2 | TRBJ2-1 | TRBV13 | CASRPWIKREGQVEQFF | TGTGCCAGCCGGCCCTGGATTAAGCGGGAGGGCCAGGTTGAGCAGTTCTTC
. | TRBD1 | TRBJ2-7 | TRBV19 | CASSISGQGFYEQYF | TGTGCCAGTAGTATTTCCGGACAGGGGTTCTACGAGCAGTACTTC
. | . | TRBJ2-7 | TRBV11-3 | CASSLTGGNEQYF | TGTGCCAGCAGCCTTACGGGGGGCAACGAGCAGTACTTC
. | . | TRBJ1-4 | TRBV4-2 | CASSSHRGANEKLFF | TGTGCCAGCAGCTCCCACCGGGGTGCTAATGAAAAACTGTTTTTT
. | . | TRBJ2-7 | TRBV27 | CASSLSAGAYEQYF | TGTGCCAGCAGTTTATCTGCAGGGGCCTACGAGCAGTACTTC
. | . | TRBJ2-7 | TRBV18 | CASSPRTVLMNSYEQYF | TGTGCCAGCTCGCCAAGGACAGTCCTGATGAATTCCTACGAGCAGTACTTC
once | . | TRBJ1-3 | TRBV6-5 | CASSYVTGPGNTIYF | TGTGCCAGCAGTTACGTGACAGGTCCTGGAAACACCATATATTTT
. | . | TRBJ2-7 | TRBV19 | CASSIAPGSYEQYF | TGTGCCAGTAGTATAGCCCCGGGATCCTACGAGCAGTACTTC
. | . | TRBJ1-2 | TRBV4-1 | CASSQGYRDAYGYTF | TGCGCCAGCAGCCAAGGGTACAGGGACGCCTATGGCTACACCTTC
. | . | TRBJ2-1 | TRBV5-6 | CASSGNGQFF | TGTGCCAGCAGCGGCAATGGGCAGTTCTTC
. | TRBD2 | TRBJ2-1 | TRBV5-4 | CASSSTSGRVNEQFF | TGTGCCAGCAGCTCGACTAGCGGGAGGGTCAATGAGCAGTTCTTC
few | TRBD1 | TRBJ1-2 | TRBV6-5 | CASSYIPRGRNGYTF | TGTGCCAGCAGTTACATTCCCAGGGGGCGTAATGGCTACACCTTC
. | . | TRBJ2-3 | TRBV7-2 | CASSLAGQSSTDTQYF | TGTGCCAGCAGCTTAGCGGGGCAGTCTAGCACAGATACGCAGTATTTT
. | TRBD2 | TRBJ2-1 | TRBV10-3 | CAISEVSGEYNEQFF | TGTGCCATCAGTGAGGTTAGCGGGGAGTACAATGAGCAGTTCTTC
. | TRBD1 | TRBJ2-1 | TRBV18 | CASSFGTGAYNEQFF | TGTGCCAGCTCCTTCGGGACAGGCGCCTACAATGAGCAGTTCTTC
. | TRBD2 | TRBJ2-1 | TRBV19 | CASTGLAGVNEQFF | TGTGCCAGTACCGGACTAGCGGGAGTCAATGAGCAGTTCTTC
. | . | TRBJ2-5 | TRBV25-1 | CASREDSYVEETQYF | TGTGCCAGCAGGGAGGACAGCTACGTGGAAGAGACCCAGTACTTC
. | TRBD2 | TRBJ2-1 | TRBV18 | CASSPPGTSGRASYNEQFF | TGTGCCAGCTCACCGCCCGGGACTAGCGGGAGGGCATCATACAATGAGCAGTTCTTC
. | . | TRBJ1-2 | TRBV6-5 | CASSYRADSEYGYTF | TGTGCCAGCAGTTACCGGGCGGACAGTGAATATGGCTACACCTTC
once | . | TRBJ1-3 | TRBV5-4 | CASSPGGLLSGNTIYF | TGTGCCAGCAGCCCGGGGGGACTCCTCTCTGGAAACACCATATATTTT
. | TRBD1 | TRBJ2-7 | TRBV7-6 | CASSYNLPGQSSYEQYF | TGTGCCAGCAGCTATAACCTACCGGGACAGAGCTCCTACGAGCAGTACTTC
once | TRBD1 | TRBJ2-7 | TRBV18 | CASSRQGARYEQYF | TGTGCCAGCTCACGACAGGGGGCGAGGTACGAGCAGTACTTC
. | . | TRBJ1-2 | TRBV14 | CASSQGGPEQRYGYTF | TGTGCCAGCAGCCAAGGTGGCCCGGAGCAAAGATATGGCTACACCTTC
. | TRBD2 | TRBJ2-1 | TRBV7-3 | CASRPLAGYNEQFF | TGTGCCAGCCGCCCCCTAGCGGGGTACAATGAGCAGTTCTTC
few | . | TRBJ1-4 | TRBV7-9 | CASSRGIRNEKLFF | TGTGCCAGCAGTCGGGGGATCAGGAATGAAAAACTGTTTTTT
. | . | TRBJ2-1 | TRBV5-1 | CASSPTSRQTNEQFF | TGCGCCAGCAGCCCGACGAGCCGGCAGACAAATGAGCAGTTCTTC
. | . | TRBJ1-6 | TRBV18 | CASSQDRYNSPLHF | TGTGCCAGCTCACAGGACAGATATAATTCACCCCTCCACTTT
. | . | TRBJ2-3 | TRBV15 | CATSIRLESAADTQYF | TGTGCCACCAGCATACGACTAGAGTCGGCTGCAGATACGCAGTATTTT
. | TRBD1 | TRBJ2-7 | TRBV19 | CASSSRDRFVTSSYEQYF | TGTGCCAGTAGTAGCCGGGACAGGTTTGTTACCAGCTCCTACGAGCAGTACTTC
. | . | TRBJ2-7 | TRBV2 | CASSDGGHQYF | TGTGCCAGCAGTGATGGTGGACACCAGTACTTC
. | TRBD1 | TRBJ1-5 | TRBV28 | CASSLPHRGNQPQHF | TGTGCCAGCAGCCTACCGCACAGGGGAAATCAGCCCCAGCATTTT
once | TRBD1 | TRBJ2-5 | TRBV28 | CASSFLNRGKRTQYF | TGTGCCAGCAGTTTTCTCAACAGGGGGAAGAGAACCCAGTACTTC
. | . | TRBJ2-4 | TRBV19 | CASSTGTAISGAKNIQYF | TGTGCCAGTAGTACCGGGACAGCCATCAGCGGGGCCAAAAACATTCAGTACTTC